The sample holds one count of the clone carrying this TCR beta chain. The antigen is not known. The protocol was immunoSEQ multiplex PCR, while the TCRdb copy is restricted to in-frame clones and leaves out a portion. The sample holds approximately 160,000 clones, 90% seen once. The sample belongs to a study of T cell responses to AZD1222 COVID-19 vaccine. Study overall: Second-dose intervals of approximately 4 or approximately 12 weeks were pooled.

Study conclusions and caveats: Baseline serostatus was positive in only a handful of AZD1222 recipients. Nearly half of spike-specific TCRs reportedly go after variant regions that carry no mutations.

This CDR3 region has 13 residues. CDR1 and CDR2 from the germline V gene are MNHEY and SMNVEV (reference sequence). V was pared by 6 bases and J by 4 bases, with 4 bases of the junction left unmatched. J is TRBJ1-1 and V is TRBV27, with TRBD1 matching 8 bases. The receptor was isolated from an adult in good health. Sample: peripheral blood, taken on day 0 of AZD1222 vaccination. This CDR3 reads CASSLDRATEAFF. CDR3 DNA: TGTGCCAGCAGCTTGGACAGGGCCACTGAAGCTTTCTTT.